This T cell receptor beta chain is from a study of blood T cell repertoires in COVID-19. The wider study: Both acute and convalescent COVID-19 samples were obtained from the United States, Italy and Spain. The analysed material was cDNA or gDNA that came from T cells, B-cell-depleted T cells, or PBMCs.

Trimming pared 2 bases from V and 0 bases from J, leaving 17 bases between. Germline CDR1 and CDR2: SGHRS and YFSETQ. CDR3 size: 17 residues. The repertoire was sequenced with immunoSEQ multiplex PCR; TCRdb's copy has only in-frame clones and lacks some. This table has over 80,000 clones, 79% appearing once. The sample comprised peripheral blood. The gene calls are TRBV5-1 and TRBJ1-1, with D possibly TRBD1 on 6 matching bases. The clonotype originates from a woman at least 80 years old with active or convalescent COVID-19. The CDR3 sequence: CASSFGETRGMNTEAFF. The CDR3 DNA reads TGCGCCAGCAGCTTTGGGGAGACAAGGGGGATGAACACTGAAGCTTTCTTT.